Listed below are T cell receptor beta chains from one sample, sequenced in a study of control samples from healthy donors and cancer patients. Using immunoSEQ multiplex PCR, the repertoire was profiled, and TCRdb retains in-frame clones only, with some absent. The repertoire includes around 110,000 clones, 80% to 90% of them detected once, and less than 1.5% sits in the top ten. The sequencing input was PBMCs. The receptor set was obtained from a woman aged 50 to 60 with colorectal cancer. CDR3s include the opening cysteine and the closing phenylalanine or tryptophan. A D gene is named only where the DNA matches it firmly. Not all rows give a size; the values are once, few, many and, for expanded clones, a class.

size	V	J	D	CDR3	DNA
-	TRBV2	TRBJ1-1	-	CASSDVRVGTEAFF	TGTGCCAGCAGTGATGTCAGGGTCGGAACTGAAGCTTTCTTT
-	TRBV10-2	TRBJ2-3	TRBD2	CASSNGLGGTDTQYF	TGCGCCAGCAGTAATGGACTAGGTGGCACAGATACGCAGTATTTT
-	TRBV2	TRBJ2-3	-	CASSRPGTDTQYF	TGTGCCAGCAGTCGGCCAGGCACAGATACGCAGTATTTT
-	TRBV25-1	TRBJ2-5	-	CASSERAPQETQYF	TGTGCCAGCAGTGAAAGGGCACCCCAAGAGACCCAGTACTTC
-	TRBV19	TRBJ2-2	-	CATGEDGELFF	TGTGCCACAGGGGAGGACGGGGAGCTGTTTTTT
-	TRBV10-1	TRBJ2-2	TRBD1	CASSDTGTGGGGELFF	TGCGCCAGCAGTGACACAGGGACAGGGGGCGGCGGGGAGCTGTTTTTT
-	TRBV5-8	TRBJ1-1	-	CASSMHPRLQGGNTEAFF	TGTGCCAGCAGCATGCATCCTCGACTGCAAGGGGGTAACACTGAAGCTTTCTTT
-	TRBV6-5	TRBJ1-5	TRBD1	CASSYSGGGQPQHF	TGTGCCAGCAGTTACTCAGGGGGCGGTCAGCCCCAGCATTTT
-	TRBV28	TRBJ1-1	-	CASRATGPGNTEAFF	TGTGCCAGCAGAGCGACAGGACCAGGGAACACTGAAGCTTTCTTT
-	TRBV5-1	TRBJ2-1	-	CASSPGAGPGRGNEQFF	TGCGCCAGCTCCCCTGGGGCGGGTCCGGGCAGGGGCAATGAGCAGTTCTTC
-	TRBV7-9	TRBJ2-7	TRBD2	CASSVSGGAYEQYF	TGTGCCAGCAGCGTTAGCGGGGGAGCCTACGAGCAGTACTTC
-	TRBV5-4	TRBJ2-3	-	CASSLSGADTQYF	TGTGCCAGCAGCTTGTCAGGGGCAGATACGCAGTATTTT
-	TRBV7-7	TRBJ2-3	-	CASSLAMGRGADTQYF	TGTGCCAGCAGCTTAGCAATGGGCAGGGGAGCAGATACGCAGTATTTT
-	TRBV27	TRBJ1-6	TRBD1	CASSLQTGGHSPLHF	TGTGCCAGCAGTTTACAGACAGGGGGTCATTCACCCCTCCACTTT
-	TRBV28	TRBJ1-6	-	CASSRGIGSPLHF	TGTGCCAGCAGTAGGGGGATTGGGTCACCCCTCCACTTT
-	TRBV3-1/TRBV3-2	TRBJ2-7	-	CASSHLAGRPYEQYF	TGTGCCAGCAGCCATCTCGCAGGGAGACCCTACGAGCAGTACTTC
once	TRBV5-1	TRBJ2-2	-	CASSLGGVGELFF	TGCGCCAGCAGCTTAGGGGGAGTCGGGGAGCTGTTTTTT
once	TRBV19	TRBJ2-1	-	CASSTGGTYNEQFF	TGTGCCAGTAGTACGGGCGGGACCTACAATGAGCAGTTCTTC
-	TRBV2	TRBJ1-2	TRBD1	CASRDRDRRHGYTF	TGTGCCAGCAGAGACCGGGACAGGAGACATGGCTACACCTTC
-	TRBV28	TRBJ1-3	-	CASSKGVARASGNTIYF	TGTGCCAGCAGTAAAGGGGTGGCCAGGGCGTCTGGAAACACCATATATTTT
-	TRBV2	TRBJ1-4	-	CASSAPQGPGPTNEKLFF	TGTGCCAGCAGTGCCCCCCAGGGCCCCGGACCAACTAATGAAAAACTGTTTTTT
-	TRBV5-1	TRBJ2-5	-	CASSEDGVLETQYF	TGCGCCAGCAGCGAGGACGGGGTTTTGGAGACCCAGTACTTC
-	TRBV3-1/TRBV3-2	TRBJ2-1	-	CASSQGLARGFNEQFF	TGTGCCAGCAGCCAAGGGCTGGCTCGGGGATTCAATGAGCAGTTCTTC
-	TRBV7-9	TRBJ1-1	-	CASSLWDGGSVSEAFF	TGTGCCAGCAGCTTATGGGATGGGGGAAGTGTGTCTGAAGCTTTCTTT
-	TRBV6-1	TRBJ1-5	TRBD1	CASSPTGRSNQPQHF	TGTGCCAGCAGTCCGACAGGGAGGAGCAATCAGCCCCAGCATTTT
-	TRBV9	TRBJ1-5	-	CASGGAGGTQPQHF	TGTGCCAGCGGGGGGGCGGGGGGTACTCAGCCCCAGCATTTT
-	TRBV11-2	TRBJ1-1	-	CASSTQGVAVRNTEAFF	TGTGCCAGCAGCACCCAAGGCGTAGCGGTTCGGAACACTGAAGCTTTCTTT
-	TRBV7-6	TRBJ2-5	TRBD1	CASSYSGTGWGETQYF	TGTGCCAGCAGCTACTCTGGGACAGGATGGGGGGAGACCCAGTACTTC
-	TRBV5-8	TRBJ2-3	-	CASSYVGEADTQYF	TGTGCCAGCAGCTACGTGGGGGAGGCAGATACGCAGTATTTT
-	TRBV6-6	TRBJ1-4	-	CASSYSNEGEKLFF	TGTGCCAGCAGTTACTCGAACGAGGGGGAAAAACTGTTTTTT
-	TRBV6-1	TRBJ1-5	-	CASSEAEENLGNQPQHF	TGTGCCAGCAGTGAAGCAGAGGAAAACTTAGGCAATCAGCCCCAGCATTTT
-	TRBV9	TRBJ1-1	-	CASSVLGGATEAFF	TGTGCCAGCAGCGTATTGGGTGGTGCCACTGAAGCTTTCTTT
-	TRBV14	TRBJ1-1	-	CASSQWGGEAFF	TGTGCCAGCAGCCAGTGGGGAGGTGAAGCTTTCTTT
-	TRBV28	TRBJ2-1	-	CASSLSFPTAEQFF	TGTGCCAGCAGTTTATCCTTCCCTACAGCTGAGCAGTTCTTC
-	TRBV2	TRBJ1-2	-	CASSANQGFYGYTF	TGTGCCAGCAGTGCTAATCAGGGGTTCTATGGCTACACCTTC
-	TRBV7-2	TRBJ1-3	-	CASSLKVGDGNTIYF	TGTGCCAGCAGCCTAAAAGTGGGGGATGGAAACACCATATATTTT
-	TRBV29-1	TRBJ2-1	TRBD2	CSGAPTWTSDEQFF	TGCAGCGGCGCCCCCACTTGGACTAGCGATGAGCAGTTCTTC
-	TRBV23-1	TRBJ2-1	-	CASSQQPSNEQFF	TGCGCCAGCAGTCAACAACCTAGCAATGAGCAGTTCTTC
once	TRBV23-1	TRBJ2-1	TRBD1	CASSQHNQPDRGLNEQFF	TGCGCCAGCAGTCAACACAATCAACCGGACAGGGGGCTCAATGAGCAGTTCTTC
few	TRBV14	TRBJ2-1	-	CASSQGPGSSYNEQFF	TGTGCCAGCAGCCAAGGTCCCGGGAGCTCCTACAATGAGCAGTTCTTC
-	TRBV7-3	TRBJ1-1	-	CASSFVGNTEAFF	TGTGCCAGCAGCTTCGTGGGGAACACTGAAGCTTTCTTT
-	TRBV19	TRBJ1-5	-	CASSILGVGGRPQHF	TGTGCCAGTAGTATCCTAGGGGTAGGGGGGCGGCCCCAGCATTTT
-	TRBV7-3	TRBJ2-5	TRBD1	CASSAQTGSGETQYF	TGTGCCAGCAGCGCTCAGACAGGGTCAGGCGAGACCCAGTACTTC
once	TRBV12-3/TRBV12-4	TRBJ1-5	-	CASSFEIRQPQHF	TGTGCCAGCAGTTTCGAGATTCGTCAGCCCCAGCATTTT
-	TRBV18	TRBJ1-6	-	CASSPAQNSPLHF	TGTGCCAGCTCACCGGCCCAAAACTCACCCCTCCACTTT